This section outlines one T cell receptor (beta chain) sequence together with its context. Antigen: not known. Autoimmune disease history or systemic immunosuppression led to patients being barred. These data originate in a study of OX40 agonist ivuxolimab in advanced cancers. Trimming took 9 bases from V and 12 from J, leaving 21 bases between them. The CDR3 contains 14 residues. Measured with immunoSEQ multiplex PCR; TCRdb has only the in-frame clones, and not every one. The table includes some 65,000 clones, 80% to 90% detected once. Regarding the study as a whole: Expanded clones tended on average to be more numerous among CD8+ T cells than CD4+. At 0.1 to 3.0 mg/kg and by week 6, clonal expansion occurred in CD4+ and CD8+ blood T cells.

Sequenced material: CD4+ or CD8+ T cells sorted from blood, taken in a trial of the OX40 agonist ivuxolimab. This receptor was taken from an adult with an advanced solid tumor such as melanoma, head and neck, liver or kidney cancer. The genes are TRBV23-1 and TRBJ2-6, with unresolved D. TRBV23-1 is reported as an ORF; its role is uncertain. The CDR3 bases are TGCGCCAGTAGGCCCCGGTTCCGCGGCGGCGTCCTGACTTTC. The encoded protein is CASRPRFRGGVLTF.